The 9 T cell receptor beta chains listed next were all sequenced from one sample in a study of patients and donors after allogeneic stem cell transplantation. MiXCR was run by TCRdb on the RT-PCR reads, yielding one entry per CDR3 protein. The sample carries 400,000 to 500,000 distinct CDR3 sequences, 16% recorded once. Source material: blood, either unsorted or a sorted T cell fraction (not recorded which). These receptors all stem from a human donor who was either an allogeneic HSCT recipient or a stem cell or donor lymphocyte infusion donor (not recorded which). It is not recorded whose cells these are; they may come from a transplant donor.

V and J are TRBV6-1 and TRBJ2-1; TRBD2 matches 7 bases. The CDR3 contains 16 residues. The V gene end was trimmed by 5 bases and the J gene end by 3 bases; junction bases not matched to a gene: 10. Per the germline V gene, CDR1 is MNHNS and CDR2 is SASEGT. As DNA, the CDR3 is TGTGCCAGCAGTCGCGCTAGCGGCGTCTACTACAATGAGCAGTTCTTC. Amino acids: CASSRASGVYYNEQFF.

The rearrangement links TRBV12-3 or TRBV12-4 to TRBJ2-7, with TRBD2 as a possible D gene (5 bases). The CDR3 is 13 residues long. V was trimmed by 4 bases and J by 5 bases, leaving 12 bases between them. CDR3 nucleotide sequence: TGTGCCAGCAGTTCTCGCGGTAGCGACGAGCAGTACTTC. Translation: CASSSRGSDEQYF.

This clonotype has just a few counts. The chain uses TRBV10-3 and TRBJ1-1; D is ambiguous. This CDR3 has 14 amino acids. Per germline, CDR1 ENHRY and CDR2 SYGVKD. The V and J ends lost 2 bases and 0 bases respectively, with 7 bases between them. DNA of the CDR3: TGTGCCATCAGTGAGACACGTATGAACACTGAAGCTTTCTTT. Translation: CAISETRMNTEAFF.

This clonotype was seen a handful of times. The CDR3 is CATSRDWLGATKNIQYF. The CDR3 coding sequence is TGTGCCACCAGCAGAGATTGGTTGGGGGCTACCAAAAACATTCAGTACTTC. This chain joins TRBV15 and TRBJ2-4, with a weak D call TRBD1 (6 bases). Trimming removed 0 bases from V and 2 bases from J, with 14 bases in between. The CDR3 length is 17 residues. Germline V lookup: CDR1 LNHNV, CDR2 YYDKDF (reference sequence).

This clonotype was found a few times. The V and J genes are TRBV15 and TRBJ2-2, with D perhaps TRBD1 or TRBD2 (6 bases each). This CDR3 is built from 17 residues. V shed 3 bases and J shed 4 bases, with 18 bases lying between them. Per germline, CDR1 LNHNV and CDR2 YYDKDF (reference sequence). The CDR3 DNA follows: TGTGCCACCAGCAGCCGAGGGGGGCCTGCGGGCACCGGGGAGCTGTTTTTT. Encoded protein: CATSSRGGPAGTGELFF.

The chain carries TRBV3-1 and TRBJ2-4, with 8 bases aligning to TRBD2. CDR1 is LGHDT and CDR2 is YNNKEL in the germline V gene (reference sequence). J gave up 4 bases and V 1 base, and 9 bases lay outside the gene matches. There are 17 residues in the CDR3. The CDR3 reads CASSQGLAGRIKNIQYF. As DNA, the CDR3 is TGTGCCAGCAGCCAAGGGCTAGCGGGCCGGATTAAAAACATTCAGTACTTC.

J is TRBJ1-5 and V is TRBV4-3; D is unresolved. Trimming pared 0 bases from V and 4 bases from J, leaving 7 bases between. CDR3 length equals 14 residues. The germline V gene encodes CDR1 LGHNA and CDR2 YSLEER. The CDR3: CASSQDPGNQPQHF. CDR3 DNA sequence: TGCGCCAGCAGCCAAGATCCGGGAAATCAGCCCCAGCATTTT.

The CDR3 sequence: CSARDGGYNQPQHF. The CDR3 DNA sequence: TGCAGTGCTAGAGATGGGGGCTACAATCAGCCCCAGCATTTT. This rearrangement joins TRBV20-1 to TRBJ1-5, with D perhaps TRBD1 (6 bases). V lost 0 bases to trimming and J lost 3 bases, with 9 bases between them. The germline CDR1 and CDR2 sequences are DFQATT and SNEGSKA (reference sequence). The CDR3 has 14 residues.

The V gene is TRBV7-6, the J gene TRBJ2-1, with D possibly being TRBD1 or TRBD2 (5 bases each). Germline assignment: CDR1 SGHVS and CDR2 FNYEAQ. V lost 1 base, J lost 9 bases, and 19 bases lay in between. The CDR3 runs to 16 residues. The CDR3 is CASSLVGWGSEVEQFF. CDR3 coding DNA: TGTGCCAGCAGCTTAGTCGGGTGGGGGTCAGAGGTTGAGCAGTTCTTC. Supplemented by reference TRBV7-6 and TRBJ2-1, the full variable domain reads GAGVSQSPRYKVTKRGQDVALRCDPISGHVSLYWYRQALGQGPEFLTYFNYEAQQDKSGLPNDRFSAERPEGSISTLTIQRTEQRDSAMYRCASSLVGWGSEVEQFFGPGTRLTVL.